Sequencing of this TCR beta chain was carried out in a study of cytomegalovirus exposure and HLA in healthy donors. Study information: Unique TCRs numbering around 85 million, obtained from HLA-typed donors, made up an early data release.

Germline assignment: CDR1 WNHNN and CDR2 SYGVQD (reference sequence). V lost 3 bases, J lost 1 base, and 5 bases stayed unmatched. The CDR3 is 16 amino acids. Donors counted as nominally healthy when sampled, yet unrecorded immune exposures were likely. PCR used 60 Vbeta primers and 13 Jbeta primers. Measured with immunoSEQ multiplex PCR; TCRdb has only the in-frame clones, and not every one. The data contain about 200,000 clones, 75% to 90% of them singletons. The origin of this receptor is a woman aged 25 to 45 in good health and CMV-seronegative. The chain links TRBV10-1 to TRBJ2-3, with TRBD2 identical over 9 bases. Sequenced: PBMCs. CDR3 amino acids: CASSEPTSGGTDTQYF. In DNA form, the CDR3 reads TGCGCCAGCAGTGAACCGACTAGCGGCGGCACAGATACGCAGTATTTT.